The rows below give T cell receptor beta chains drawn from one sample of a study of identical twins. TCRdb recomputed calls from the 5' RACE reads with MiXCR, one row per CDR3 protein. Found here are about 690,000 distinct CDR3 sequences, roughly 6.2% of them singletons; the top ten hold about 1.8%. Sequences were obtained from naive T cells sorted from blood. Receptors originate from a man between 18 and 35 years old in good health. CDR3s include the opening cysteine and the closing phenylalanine or tryptophan. The D gene is left open where the match is weak. Some rows mark clone size as missing; the rest say once, few, many or name a class of expanded clone.

v_gene	j_gene	d_gene	len	abundance	CDR3aa	CDR3nt
TRBV27	TRBJ2-2	TRBD1	16	many	CASSFPRDSYTGELFF	TGTGCCAGCTCTTTCCCCCGGGACAGTTACACCGGGGAGCTGTTTTTT
TRBV11-3	TRBJ2-3	TRBD1	16	few	CASSAGQGRHTDTQYF	TGTGCCAGCAGCGCCGGACAGGGCCGACACACAGATACGCAGTATTTT
TRBV28	TRBJ2-2	TRBD1	14	many	CAEGQGGNTGELFF	TGTGCCGAGGGACAGGGGGGAAACACCGGGGAGCTGTTTTTT
TRBV12-3/TRBV12-4	TRBJ1-1	-	15	many	CASSFIVVGGTEAFF	TGTGCCAGCAGTTTTATCGTCGTCGGGGGTACCGAAGCTTTCTTT
TRBV20-1	TRBJ2-1	-	12	many	CSASRDDNEQFF	TGCAGTGCTTCCCGGGACGACAATGAGCAGTTCTTC
TRBV20-1	TRBJ1-2	-	13	many	CSAREYRANGYTF	TGCAGTGCTAGAGAGTATCGGGCAAATGGCTACACCTTC
TRBV4-1	TRBJ2-5	-	17	many	CASSQDGSQGKGETQYF	TGCGCCAGCAGCCAAGATGGGTCGCAGGGGAAGGGAGAGACCCAGTACTTC
TRBV12-3/TRBV12-4	TRBJ1-6	TRBD1	15	many	CASTLGQGAGSPLHF	TGTGCCAGCACCCTAGGGCAGGGGGCTGGGTCACCCCTCCACTTT
TRBV20-1	TRBJ1-2	-	12	many	CSAFGTANGYTF	TGCAGTGCGTTCGGGACGGCGAATGGCTACACCTTC
TRBV29-1	TRBJ2-4	-	13	many	CSVEGGAKNIQYF	TGCAGCGTTGAAGGGGGGGCCAAAAACATTCAGTACTTC
TRBV5-1	TRBJ2-1	-	16	many	CASSLAGTDSYNEQFF	TGCGCCAGCAGCTTGGCCGGGACTGATTCCTACAATGAGCAGTTCTTC
TRBV5-1	TRBJ1-1	-	16	many	CASSLGRTGRGAEAFF	TGCGCCAGCAGCTTGGGGCGAACAGGGCGGGGGGCTGAAGCTTTCTTT
TRBV28	TRBJ2-1	-	15	many	CASRYPGGIHNEQFF	TGTGCCAGCAGGTACCCCGGGGGAATTCACAATGAGCAGTTCTTC
TRBV27	TRBJ2-1	-	15	many	CASSFGHGSYNEQFF	TGTGCCAGCAGTTTTGGGCACGGCTCCTACAATGAGCAGTTCTTC
TRBV25-1	TRBJ2-3	-	15	-	CASQSTGERSDTQYF	TGTGCCAGCCAGTCAACGGGAGAGAGGTCAGATACGCAGTATTTT
TRBV10-3	TRBJ1-4	-	13	many	CAISESWGVKLFF	TGTGCCATCAGTGAGTCGTGGGGTGTGAAACTGTTTTTT
TRBV20-1	TRBJ2-1	TRBD2	17	-	CSASPIGLAGVYNEQFF	TGCAGTGCTAGTCCTATAGGGCTAGCGGGAGTGTACAATGAGCAGTTCTTC
TRBV5-1	TRBJ2-7	-	14	many	CASSLTEGSYEQYF	TGCGCCAGCAGCCTCACGGAGGGGTCCTACGAGCAGTACTTC
TRBV6-2/TRBV6-3	TRBJ2-1	TRBD1	17	-	CASSSRKTGDSYNEQFF	TGTGCCAGCAGTTCAAGAAAGACAGGGGACTCCTACAATGAGCAGTTCTTC
TRBV7-9	TRBJ2-3	-	16	-	CASSPPFRASTDTQYF	TGTGCCAGCAGCCCGCCCTTCCGGGCCTCCACAGATACGCAGTATTTT
TRBV5-5	TRBJ2-4	-	18	-	CASSLGGPRLLAKNIQYF	TGTGCCAGCAGCTTGGGGGGGCCGAGGCTCCTAGCCAAAAACATTCAGTACTTC
TRBV28	TRBJ2-5	TRBD1	15	many	CASSSSPGGQETQYF	TGTGCCAGCAGCTCCAGCCCAGGGGGCCAAGAGACCCAGTACTTC
TRBV4-1	TRBJ2-5	-	16	-	CASSQGIDDAQETQYF	TGCGCCAGCAGCCAAGGTATCGACGATGCCCAAGAGACCCAGTACTTC
TRBV12-3/TRBV12-4	TRBJ2-1	-	14	-	CASSPRGFYGEQFF	TGTGCCAGCAGTCCCCGGGGGTTCTATGGTGAGCAGTTCTTC
TRBV11-2	TRBJ2-3	TRBD2	18	-	CASSLIGTSGLSTDTQYF	TGTGCCAGCAGCTTAATCGGGACTAGCGGGCTGAGCACAGATACGCAGTATTTT
TRBV4-3	TRBJ2-3	-	18	-	CASSQYLIFETAADTQYF	TGCGCCAGCAGCCAATATTTAATATTTGAGACAGCCGCGGATACGCAGTATTTT
TRBV5-1	TRBJ1-4	-	15	-	CASSLGGPTGEKLFF	TGCGCCAGCAGCTTGGGCGGGCCGACGGGTGAAAAACTGTTTTTT